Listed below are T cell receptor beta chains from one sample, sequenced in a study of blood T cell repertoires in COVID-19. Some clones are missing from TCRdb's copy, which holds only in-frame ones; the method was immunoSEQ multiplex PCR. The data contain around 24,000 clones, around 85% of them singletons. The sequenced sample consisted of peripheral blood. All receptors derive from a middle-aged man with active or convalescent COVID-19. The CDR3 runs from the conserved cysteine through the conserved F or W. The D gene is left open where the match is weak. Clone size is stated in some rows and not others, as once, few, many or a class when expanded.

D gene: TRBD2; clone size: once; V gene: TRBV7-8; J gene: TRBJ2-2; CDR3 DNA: TGTGCCAGCAGCTTTGTTTATGGGGGACTAGCGGGAGGGCGCACCGGGGAGCTGTTTTTT; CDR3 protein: CASSFVYGGLAGGRTGELFF
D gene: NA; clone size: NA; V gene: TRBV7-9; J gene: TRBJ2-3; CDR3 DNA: TGTGCCAGCAGCTTAGTTGCTAGCGAGGGCACAGATACGCAGTATTTT; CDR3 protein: CASSLVASEGTDTQYF
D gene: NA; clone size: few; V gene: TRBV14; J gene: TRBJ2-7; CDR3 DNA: TGTGCCAGCAGCTTAAACAGCATCTACGAGCAGTACTTC; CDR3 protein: CASSLNSIYEQYF
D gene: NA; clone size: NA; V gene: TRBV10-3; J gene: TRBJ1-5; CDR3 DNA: TGTGCCATCACGGAGGGGGGGCCCTCCGGGCCCCAGCATTTT; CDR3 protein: CAITEGGPSGPQHF
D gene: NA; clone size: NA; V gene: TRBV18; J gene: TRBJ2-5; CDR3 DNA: TGTGCCAGCTCACCACCCGACAGACAAGAGACCCAGTACTTC; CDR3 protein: CASSPPDRQETQYF
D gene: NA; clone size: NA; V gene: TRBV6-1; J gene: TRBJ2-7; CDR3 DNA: TGTGCCAGCAGTGAACTTGGAGGGAGATCCTACGAGCAGTACTTC; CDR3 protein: CASSELGGRSYEQYF
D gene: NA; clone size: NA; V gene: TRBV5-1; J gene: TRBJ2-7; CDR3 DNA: TGCGCCAGCAGCTCCGAGTACGAGCAGTACTTC; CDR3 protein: CASSSEYEQYF
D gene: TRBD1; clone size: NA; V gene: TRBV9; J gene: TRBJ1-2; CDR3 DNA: TGTGCCAGCAGCGGAACAGGGGGCCTAACGAACTATGGCTACACCTTC; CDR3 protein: CASSGTGGLTNYGYTF
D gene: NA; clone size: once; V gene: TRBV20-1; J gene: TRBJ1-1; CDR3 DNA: TGCAGAGCGATGATGAACACTGAAGCTTTCTTT; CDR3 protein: CRAMMNTEAFF
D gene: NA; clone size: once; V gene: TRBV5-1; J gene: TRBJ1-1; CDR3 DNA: TGCGCCAGCAGCTTGGAGCGCGCAAGGAATCTGCACACTGAAGCTTTCTTT; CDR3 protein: CASSLERARNLHTEAFF
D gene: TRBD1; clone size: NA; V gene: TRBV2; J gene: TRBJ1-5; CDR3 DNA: TGTGCCAGCAGTGGGGGACAGGGAAAACAGCCCCAGCATTTT; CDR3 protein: CASSGGQGKQPQHF
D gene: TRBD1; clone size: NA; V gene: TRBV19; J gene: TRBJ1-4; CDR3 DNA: TGTGCCAGTAACTCTGGCAGGGGGCGAGGAAGTAGTGAAAAACTGTTTTTT; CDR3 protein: CASNSGRGRGSSEKLFF
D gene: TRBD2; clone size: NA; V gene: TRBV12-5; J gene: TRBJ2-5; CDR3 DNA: TGTGCTAGTGGTTTGGTCGGACTAGCGGGGCTCACTGAGGAGACCCAGTACTTC; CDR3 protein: CASGLVGLAGLTEETQYF
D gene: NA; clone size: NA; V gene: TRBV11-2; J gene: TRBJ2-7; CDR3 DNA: TGTGCCAGCAGCCATGCAGGGGGGACCTACGAGCAGTACTTC; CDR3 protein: CASSHAGGTYEQYF
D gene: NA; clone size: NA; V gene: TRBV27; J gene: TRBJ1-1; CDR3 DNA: TGTGCCAGTAGGGACAAACCCCTGTCGAAAAACACTGAAGCTTTCTTT; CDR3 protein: CASRDKPLSKNTEAFF
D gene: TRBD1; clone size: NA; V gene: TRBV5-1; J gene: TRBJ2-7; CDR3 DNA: TGCGCTAGCAGACGGGACAGCCTATACGAGCAGTACTTC; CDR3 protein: CASRRDSLYEQYF
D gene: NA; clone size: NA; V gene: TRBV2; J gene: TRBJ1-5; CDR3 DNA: TGTGCCAGCAGTGAAGGGGCAGAATATCAGCCCCAGCATTTT; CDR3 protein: CASSEGAEYQPQHF
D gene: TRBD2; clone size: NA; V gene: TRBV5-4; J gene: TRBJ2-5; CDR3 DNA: TGTGCCAGCAGCTTGGCCTCGGGGGGTCAAGAGACCCAGTACTTC; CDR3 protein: CASSLASGGQETQYF
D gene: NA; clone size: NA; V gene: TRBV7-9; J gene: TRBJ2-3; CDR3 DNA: TGTGCCAGCAGCTTAGCTAGCACATTCACAGATACGCAGTATTTT; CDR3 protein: CASSLASTFTDTQYF
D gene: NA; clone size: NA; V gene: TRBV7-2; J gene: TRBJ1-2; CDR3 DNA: TGTGCCAGCAGCTCATACAGGGTAGACTATGGCTACACCTTC; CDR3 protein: CASSSYRVDYGYTF
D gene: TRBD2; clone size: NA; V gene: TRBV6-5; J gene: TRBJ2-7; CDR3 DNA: TGTGCCAGCACCACCATAGCGGGACCATTCGAATGGTACTTC; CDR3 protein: CASTTIAGPFEWYF
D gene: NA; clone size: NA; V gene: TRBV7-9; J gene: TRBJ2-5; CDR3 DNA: TGTGCCAGCAGTCTCCCCCCCCAAGAGACCCAGTACTTC; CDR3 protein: CASSLPPQETQYF
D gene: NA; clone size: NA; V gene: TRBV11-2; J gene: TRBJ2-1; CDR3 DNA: TGTGCCAGCAGCCTAATGCGTTTTCCGGGTGAGCAGTTCTTC; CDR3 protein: CASSLMRFPGEQFF
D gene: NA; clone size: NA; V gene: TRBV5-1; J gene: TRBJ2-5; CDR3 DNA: TGCGCCAGCAGAATACAGGGCTCGGAGACCCAGTACTTC; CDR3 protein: CASRIQGSETQYF
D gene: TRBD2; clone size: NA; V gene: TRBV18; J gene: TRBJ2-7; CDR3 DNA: TGTGCCAGCCCAGCGGGGGGAGCGGCCTACGAGCAGTACTTC; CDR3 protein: CASPAGGAAYEQYF
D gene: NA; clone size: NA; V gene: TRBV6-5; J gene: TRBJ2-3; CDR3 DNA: TGTGCCAGCAGGCGGACTGCTTCTAGCACAGATACGCAGTATTTT; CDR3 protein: CASRRTASSTDTQYF
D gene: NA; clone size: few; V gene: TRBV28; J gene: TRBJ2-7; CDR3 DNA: TGTGCCAGCAGCCCCGCGCTCCTCTACGAGCAGTACTTC; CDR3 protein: CASSPALLYEQYF
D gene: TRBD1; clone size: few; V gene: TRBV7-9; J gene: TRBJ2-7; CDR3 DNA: TGTGCCAGCAGCGGACAGGGGTACGAGCAGTACTTC; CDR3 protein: CASSGQGYEQYF
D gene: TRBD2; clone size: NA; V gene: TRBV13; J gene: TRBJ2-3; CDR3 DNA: TGTGCCAGCAGCTGGGGACTAGCGGGGGAAGCTAGCACAGATACGCAGTATTTT; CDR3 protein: CASSWGLAGEASTDTQYF
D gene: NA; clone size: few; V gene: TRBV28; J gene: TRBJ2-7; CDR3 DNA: TGTGCCAGCAGTTCCTACAGGGTAGGCTCCTACGAGCAGTACTTC; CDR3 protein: CASSSYRVGSYEQYF
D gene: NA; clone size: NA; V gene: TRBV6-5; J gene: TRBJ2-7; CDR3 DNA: TGTGCCAGCAGTTACTCGAGCCTAGGTTATTACGAGCAGTACTTC; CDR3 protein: CASSYSSLGYYEQYF
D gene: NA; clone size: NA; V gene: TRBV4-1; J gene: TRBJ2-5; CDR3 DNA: TGCGCCAGCAGCCGCTCAGTTGCAGAGACCCAGTACTTC; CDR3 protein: CASSRSVAETQYF
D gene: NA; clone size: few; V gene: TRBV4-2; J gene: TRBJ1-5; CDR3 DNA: TGTGCCAGCAGCCAAAAGGGGGATCAGCCCCAGCATTTT; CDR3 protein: CASSQKGDQPQHF
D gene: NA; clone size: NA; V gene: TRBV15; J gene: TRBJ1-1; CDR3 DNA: TGTGCCACCAGCATCGGAGCGAGGAACACTGAAGCTTTCTTT; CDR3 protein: CATSIGARNTEAFF
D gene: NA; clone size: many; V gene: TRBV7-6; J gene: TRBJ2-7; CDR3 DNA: TGTGCCAGCAGCTTAGGAGGGAGACAGGAACTCTACGAGCAGTACTTC; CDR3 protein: CASSLGGRQELYEQYF
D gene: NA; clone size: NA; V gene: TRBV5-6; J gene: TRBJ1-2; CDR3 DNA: TGTGCCAGCAGTTTAGCGGGCCATGAGTCGGGCTACACCTTC; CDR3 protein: CASSLAGHESGYTF
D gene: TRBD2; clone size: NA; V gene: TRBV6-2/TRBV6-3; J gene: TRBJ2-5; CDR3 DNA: TGTGCCAGCAGTTACTTTAGCGGGGCAGAGACCCAGTACTTC; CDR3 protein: CASSYFSGAETQYF
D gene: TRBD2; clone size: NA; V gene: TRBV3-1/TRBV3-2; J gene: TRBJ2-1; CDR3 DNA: TGTGCCAGCAGCCAAGACCTTACTAGCGCCCCTGAGCAGTTCTTC; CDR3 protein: CASSQDLTSAPEQFF
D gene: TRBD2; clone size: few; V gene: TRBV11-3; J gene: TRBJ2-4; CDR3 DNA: TGTGCCAGCAGCCCACCTAGGACTAGCGGGAGGTGGAACATTCAGTACTTC; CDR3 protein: CASSPPRTSGRWNIQYF
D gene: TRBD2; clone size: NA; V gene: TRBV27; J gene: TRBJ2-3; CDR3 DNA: TGTGCCAGCAGTTTATATGAAGGGGAGGGATCAGATACGCAGTATTTT; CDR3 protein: CASSLYEGEGSDTQYF
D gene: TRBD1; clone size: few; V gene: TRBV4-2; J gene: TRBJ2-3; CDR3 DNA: TGTGCCAGCAGCCAAGGCCTTGGGACAGGATCGACAGATACGCAGTATTTT; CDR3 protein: CASSQGLGTGSTDTQYF
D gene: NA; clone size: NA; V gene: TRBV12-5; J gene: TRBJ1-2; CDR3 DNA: TGTGCTAGTGGTTTGGGGACAGTAATTAACTATGGCTACACCTTC; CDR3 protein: CASGLGTVINYGYTF
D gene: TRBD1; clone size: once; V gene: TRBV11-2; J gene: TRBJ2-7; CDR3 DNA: TGTGCCAGCAGGAAACCGGGACAGGGAGACCACGAGCAGTACTTC; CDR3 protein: CASRKPGQGDHEQYF
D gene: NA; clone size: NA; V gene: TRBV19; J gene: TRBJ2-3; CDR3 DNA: TGTGCCAGTAGTGCCGACAGACTCACAGATACGCAGTATTTT; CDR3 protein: CASSADRLTDTQYF
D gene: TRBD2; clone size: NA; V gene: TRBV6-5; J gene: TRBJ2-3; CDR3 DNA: TGTGCCGTCCTCGTCAGCGGGAGCGCAGATACGCAGTATTTT; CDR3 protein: CAVLVSGSADTQYF
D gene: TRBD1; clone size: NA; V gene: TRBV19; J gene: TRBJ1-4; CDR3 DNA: TGTGCCAGTTCCGGACAGGGGCGCGCTAATGAAAAACTGTTTTTT; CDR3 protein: CASSGQGRANEKLFF